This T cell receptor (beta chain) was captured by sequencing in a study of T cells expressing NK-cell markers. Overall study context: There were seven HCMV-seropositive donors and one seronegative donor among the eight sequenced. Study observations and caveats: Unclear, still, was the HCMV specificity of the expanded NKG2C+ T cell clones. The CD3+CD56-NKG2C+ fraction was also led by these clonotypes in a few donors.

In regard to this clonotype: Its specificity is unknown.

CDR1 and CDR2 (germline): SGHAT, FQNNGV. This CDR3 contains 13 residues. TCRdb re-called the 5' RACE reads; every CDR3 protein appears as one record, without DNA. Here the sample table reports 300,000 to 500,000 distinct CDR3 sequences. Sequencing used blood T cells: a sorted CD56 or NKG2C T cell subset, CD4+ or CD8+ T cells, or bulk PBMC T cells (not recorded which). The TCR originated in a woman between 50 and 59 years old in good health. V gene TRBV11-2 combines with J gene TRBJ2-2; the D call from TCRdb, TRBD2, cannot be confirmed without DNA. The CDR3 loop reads CASSSSAPGELFF.